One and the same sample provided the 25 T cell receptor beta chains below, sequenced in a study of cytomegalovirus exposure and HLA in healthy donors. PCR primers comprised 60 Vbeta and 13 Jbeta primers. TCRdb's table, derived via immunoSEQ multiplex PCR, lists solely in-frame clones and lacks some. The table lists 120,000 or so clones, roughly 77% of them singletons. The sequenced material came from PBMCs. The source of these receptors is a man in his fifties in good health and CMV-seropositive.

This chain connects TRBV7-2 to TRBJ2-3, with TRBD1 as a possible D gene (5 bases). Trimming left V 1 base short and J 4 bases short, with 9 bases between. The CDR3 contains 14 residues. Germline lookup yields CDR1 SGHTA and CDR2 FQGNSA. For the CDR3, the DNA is TGTGCCAGCAGCTTAGGGGGCTCGGCAGATACGCAGTATTTT. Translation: CASSLGGSADTQYF.

The chain's CDR3 is CASSYWRIDNSPLHF. As DNA, the CDR3 is TGTGCCAGCAGTTACTGGCGGATAGATAATTCACCCCTCCACTTT. V usage is TRBV6-5 and J usage is TRBJ1-6; no clear D gene. This CDR3 is 15 amino acids long. The V and J ends lost 1 base and 5 bases respectively, with 9 bases between them. Germline assignment: CDR1 MNHEY and CDR2 SVGAGI.

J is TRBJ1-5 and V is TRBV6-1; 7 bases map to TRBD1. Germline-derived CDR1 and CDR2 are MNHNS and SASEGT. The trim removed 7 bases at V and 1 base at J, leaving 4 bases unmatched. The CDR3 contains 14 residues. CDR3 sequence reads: CASTGRGSNQPQHF. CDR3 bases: TGTGCCAGCACTGGCAGGGGGAGCAATCAGCCCCAGCATTTT.

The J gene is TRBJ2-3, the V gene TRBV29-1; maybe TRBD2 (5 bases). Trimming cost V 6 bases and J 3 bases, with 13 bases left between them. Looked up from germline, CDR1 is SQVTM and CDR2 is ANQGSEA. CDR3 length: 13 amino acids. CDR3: CSVTGIGTDTQYF. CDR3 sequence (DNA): TGCAGCGTGACGGGGATCGGTACAGATACGCAGTATTTT.

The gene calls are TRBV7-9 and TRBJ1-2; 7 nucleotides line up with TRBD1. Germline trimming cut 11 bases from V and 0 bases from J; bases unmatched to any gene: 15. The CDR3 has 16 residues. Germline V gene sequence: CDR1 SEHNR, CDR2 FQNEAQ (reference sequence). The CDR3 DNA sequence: TGTGCCCTTCGACCGGGCAGGGGGAAGACTAACTATGGCTACACCTTC. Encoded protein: CALRPGRGKTNYGYTF.

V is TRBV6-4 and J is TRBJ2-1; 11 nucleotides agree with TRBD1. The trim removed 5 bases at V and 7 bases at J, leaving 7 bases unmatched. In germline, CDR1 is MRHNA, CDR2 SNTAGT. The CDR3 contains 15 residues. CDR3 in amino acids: CASSPGQGAYNEQFF. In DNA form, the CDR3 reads TGTGCCAGCAGTCCAGGACAGGGGGCATATAATGAGCAGTTCTTC.

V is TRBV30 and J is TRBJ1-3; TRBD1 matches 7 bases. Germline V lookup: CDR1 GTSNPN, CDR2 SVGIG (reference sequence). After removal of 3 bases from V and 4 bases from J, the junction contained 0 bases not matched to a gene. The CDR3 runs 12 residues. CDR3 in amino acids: CAWRTGGNTIYF. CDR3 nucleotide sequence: TGTGCCTGGAGGACAGGGGGAAACACCATATATTTT.

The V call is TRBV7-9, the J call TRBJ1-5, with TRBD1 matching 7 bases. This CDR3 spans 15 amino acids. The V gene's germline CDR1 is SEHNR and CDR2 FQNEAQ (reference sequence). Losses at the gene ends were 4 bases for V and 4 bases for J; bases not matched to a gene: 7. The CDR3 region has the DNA TGTGCCAGCAGCTCAGAGACAGGGAGGAATCAGCCCCAGCATTTT. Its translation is CASSSETGRNQPQHF.

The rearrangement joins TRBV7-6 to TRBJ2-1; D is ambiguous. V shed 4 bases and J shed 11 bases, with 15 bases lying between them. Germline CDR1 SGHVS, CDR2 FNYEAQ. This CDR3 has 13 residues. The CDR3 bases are TGTGCCAGCAGCTCAGAAGCACTAACCCAGCAGTTCTTC. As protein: CASSSEALTQQFF. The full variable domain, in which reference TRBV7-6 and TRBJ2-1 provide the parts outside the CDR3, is GAGVSQSPRYKVTKRGQDVALRCDPISGHVSLYWYRQALGQGPEFLTYFNYEAQQDKSGLPNDRFSAERPEGSISTLTIQRTEQRDSAMYRCASSSEALTQQFFGPGTRLTVL.

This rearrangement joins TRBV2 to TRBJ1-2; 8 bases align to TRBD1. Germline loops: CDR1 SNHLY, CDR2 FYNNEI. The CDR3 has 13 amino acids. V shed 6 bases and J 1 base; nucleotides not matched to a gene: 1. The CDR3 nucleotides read TGTGCCAGCAGGACAGGGGTTAACTATGGCTACACCTTC. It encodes CASRTGVNYGYTF.

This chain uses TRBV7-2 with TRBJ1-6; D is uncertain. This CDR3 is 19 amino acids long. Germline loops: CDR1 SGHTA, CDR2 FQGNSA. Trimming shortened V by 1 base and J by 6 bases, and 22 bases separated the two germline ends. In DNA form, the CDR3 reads TGTGCCAGCAGCTTAGGGGGAGCTAGGCTATCGGTCCTTAATTCACCCCTCCACTTT. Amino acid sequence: CASSLGGARLSVLNSPLHF.

CDR3 DNA sequence: TGTGCCAGCAGCTTGGAGGGGACTAGAGCCAATGAGCAGTTCTTC. Residues: CASSLEGTRANEQFF. This chain connects TRBV5-4 to TRBJ2-1, with 8 bases matching TRBD2. Per germline, CDR1 SGHNT and CDR2 YYREEE (reference sequence). This CDR3 spans 15 amino acids. With V trimmed by 0 bases and J by 6 bases, 5 bases remained unmatched. Filled out from reference TRBV5-4 and TRBJ2-1, the complete variable domain reads ETGVTQSPTHLIKTRGQQVTLRCSSQSGHNTVSWYQQALGQGPQFIFQYYREEENGRGNFPPRFSGLQFPNYSSELNVNALELDDSALYLCASSLEGTRANEQFFGPGTRLTVL.

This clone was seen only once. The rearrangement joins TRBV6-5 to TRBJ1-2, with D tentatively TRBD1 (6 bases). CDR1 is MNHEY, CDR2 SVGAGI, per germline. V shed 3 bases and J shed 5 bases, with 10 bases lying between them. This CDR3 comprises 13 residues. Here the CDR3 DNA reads TGTGCCAGCAGTTATGACAGGAGATATGGCTACACCTTC. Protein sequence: CASSYDRRYGYTF.

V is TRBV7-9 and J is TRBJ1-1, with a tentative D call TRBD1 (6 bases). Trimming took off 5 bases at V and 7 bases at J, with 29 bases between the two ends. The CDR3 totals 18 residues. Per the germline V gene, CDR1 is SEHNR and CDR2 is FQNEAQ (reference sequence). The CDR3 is CASSTFGRGARGPNEAFF. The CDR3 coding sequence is TGTGCCAGCAGCACCTTCGGGCGGGGGGCCAGAGGGCCTAATGAAGCTTTCTTT.

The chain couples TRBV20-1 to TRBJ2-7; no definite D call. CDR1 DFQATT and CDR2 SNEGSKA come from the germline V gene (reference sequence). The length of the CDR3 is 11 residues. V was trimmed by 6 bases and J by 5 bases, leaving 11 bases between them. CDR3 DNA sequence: TGCAGTGCCTCCTTCCAGAACGAGCAGTACTTC. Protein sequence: CSASFQNEQYF.

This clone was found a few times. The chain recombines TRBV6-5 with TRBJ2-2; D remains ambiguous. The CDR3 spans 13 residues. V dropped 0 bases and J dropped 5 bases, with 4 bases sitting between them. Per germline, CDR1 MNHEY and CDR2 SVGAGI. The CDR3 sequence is CASSYSTTGELFF. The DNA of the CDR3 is TGTGCCAGCAGTTACTCGACTACCGGGGAGCTGTTTTTT.

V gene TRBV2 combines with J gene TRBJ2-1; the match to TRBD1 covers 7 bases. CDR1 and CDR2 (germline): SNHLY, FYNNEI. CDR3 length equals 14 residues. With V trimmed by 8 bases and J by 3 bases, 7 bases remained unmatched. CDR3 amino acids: CASGSRDSYNEQFF. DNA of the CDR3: TGTGCCAGCGGGTCTAGGGACAGCTACAATGAGCAGTTCTTC. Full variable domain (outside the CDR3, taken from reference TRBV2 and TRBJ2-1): EPEVTQTPSHQVTQMGQEVILRCVPISNHLYFYWYRQILGQKVEFLVSFYNNEISEKSEIFDDQFSVERPDGSNFTLKIRSTKLEDSAMYFCASGSRDSYNEQFFGPGTRLTVL.

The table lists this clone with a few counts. CDR3 region: CASSLWDRPMNTEAFF. CDR3 DNA: TGTGCCAGCAGCTTGTGGGACAGGCCGATGAACACTGAAGCTTTCTTT. V usage is TRBV9 and J usage is TRBJ1-1, with 8 bases that match TRBD1. Trimming took 4 bases from V and 0 from J; bases not matched to a gene: 8. The CDR3 sequence is 16 residues long. CDR1 SGDLS and CDR2 YYNGEE come from the germline V gene. Full variable domain (outside the CDR3, taken from reference TRBV9 and TRBJ1-1): DSGVTQTPKHLITATGQRVTLRCSPRSGDLSVYWYQQSLDQGLQFLIQYYNGEERAKGNILERFSAQQFPDLHSELNLSSLELGDSALYFCASSLWDRPMNTEAFFGQGTRLTVV.

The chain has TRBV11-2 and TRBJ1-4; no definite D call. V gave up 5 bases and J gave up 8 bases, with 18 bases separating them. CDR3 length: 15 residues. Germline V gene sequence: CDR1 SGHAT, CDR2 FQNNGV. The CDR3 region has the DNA TGTGCCAGCAGCCCCGGGTTTCGGGCGGGGGAAAAACTGTTTTTT. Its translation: CASSPGFRAGEKLFF.

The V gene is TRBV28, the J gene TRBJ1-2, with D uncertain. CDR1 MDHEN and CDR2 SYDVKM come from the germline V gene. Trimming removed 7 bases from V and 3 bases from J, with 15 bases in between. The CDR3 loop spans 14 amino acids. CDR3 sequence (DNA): TGTGCCAGCATCCCGTGGGCGTACCACTATGGCTACACCTTC. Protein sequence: CASIPWAYHYGYTF.

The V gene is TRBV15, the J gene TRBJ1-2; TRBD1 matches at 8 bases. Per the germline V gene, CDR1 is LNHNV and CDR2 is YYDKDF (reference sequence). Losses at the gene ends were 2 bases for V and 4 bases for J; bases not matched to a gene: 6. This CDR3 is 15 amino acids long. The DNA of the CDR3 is TGTGCCACCAGCAGAAGACAGGGGATTGCCTATGGCTACACCTTC. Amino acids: CATSRRQGIAYGYTF.

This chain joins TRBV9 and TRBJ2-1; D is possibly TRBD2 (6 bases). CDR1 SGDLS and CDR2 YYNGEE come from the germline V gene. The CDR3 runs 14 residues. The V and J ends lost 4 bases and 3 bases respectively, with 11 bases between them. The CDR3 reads CASSLGTVYNEQFF. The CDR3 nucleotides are TGTGCCAGCAGCTTGGGGACTGTCTACAATGAGCAGTTCTTC.

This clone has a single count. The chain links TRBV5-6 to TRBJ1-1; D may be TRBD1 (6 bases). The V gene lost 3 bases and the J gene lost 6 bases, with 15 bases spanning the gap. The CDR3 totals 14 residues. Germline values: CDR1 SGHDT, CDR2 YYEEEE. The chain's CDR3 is CASSWRQDKAEAFF. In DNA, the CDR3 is TGTGCCAGCAGCTGGAGACAGGATAAGGCTGAAGCTTTCTTT.

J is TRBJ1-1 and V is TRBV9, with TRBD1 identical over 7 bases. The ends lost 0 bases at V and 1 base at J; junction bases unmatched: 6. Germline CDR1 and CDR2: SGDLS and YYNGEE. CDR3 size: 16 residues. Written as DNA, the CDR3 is TGTGCCAGCAGCGTAGAGGCCGGGGACAGGAACACTGAAGCTTTCTTT. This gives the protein CASSVEAGDRNTEAFF.

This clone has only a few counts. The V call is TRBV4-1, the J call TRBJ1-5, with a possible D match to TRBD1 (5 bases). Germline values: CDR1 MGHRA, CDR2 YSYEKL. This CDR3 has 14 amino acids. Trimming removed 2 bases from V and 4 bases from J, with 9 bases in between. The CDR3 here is CASSQRQGNQPQHF. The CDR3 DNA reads TGCGCCAGCAGCCAAAGGCAGGGTAATCAGCCCCAGCATTTT.